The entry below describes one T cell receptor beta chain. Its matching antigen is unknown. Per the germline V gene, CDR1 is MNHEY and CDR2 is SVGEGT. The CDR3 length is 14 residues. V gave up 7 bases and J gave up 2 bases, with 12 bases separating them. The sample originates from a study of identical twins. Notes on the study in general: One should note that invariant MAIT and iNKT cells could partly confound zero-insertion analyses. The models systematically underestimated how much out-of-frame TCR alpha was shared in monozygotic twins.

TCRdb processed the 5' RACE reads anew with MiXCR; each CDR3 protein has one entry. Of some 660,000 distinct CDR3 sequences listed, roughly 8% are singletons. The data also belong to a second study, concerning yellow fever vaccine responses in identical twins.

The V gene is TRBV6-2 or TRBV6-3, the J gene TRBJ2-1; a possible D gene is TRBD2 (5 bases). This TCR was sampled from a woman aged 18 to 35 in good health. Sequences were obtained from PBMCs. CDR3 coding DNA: TGTGCCAGCAAAATTAGAGCGGCCTACAATGAGCAGTTCTTC. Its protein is CASKIRAAYNEQFF.